This TCR beta chain was found in a study of Graves' ophthalmopathy and Graves' hyperthyroidism. For repertoire sequencing, the TCR beta CDR3 regions were amplified from RNA transcripts. HTBI-primed first-round RT-PCR preceded second-round multiplex PCR. TCRdb reprocessed the multiplex PCR reads via MiXCR and lists one record per CDR3 protein. The sample has about 420,000 distinct CDR3 sequences, under 25% seen once. Deletions cut 1 base from V and 0 bases from J, with 4 bases between. CDR1 and CDR2 from the germline V gene are LNHNV and YYDKDF (reference sequence). This CDR3 has 14 amino acids. The receptor was derived from a woman younger than 30 with stable Graves' hyperthyroidism. The V call is TRBV15, the J call TRBJ1-5; unclear D gene. The sequencing input was peripheral blood. The CDR3 sequence is CATSRADSNQPQHF. As DNA, the CDR3 is TGTGCCACCAGCAGAGCCGATAGCAATCAGCCCCAGCATTTT.